What follows describes a single TCR beta chain. The PCR had 60 Vbeta and 13 Jbeta primers. The protocol was immunoSEQ multiplex PCR, while the TCRdb copy is restricted to in-frame clones and leaves out a portion. The sample shows 220,000 or so clones, 80% to 85% of them seen only once. V lost 3 bases, J lost 1 base, and 3 bases stayed unmatched. Germline CDR1 SGDLS, CDR2 YYNGEE. The CDR3 sequence is 15 residues long. The data were taken from a study of cytomegalovirus exposure and HLA in healthy donors. Sequences were obtained from PBMCs. This TCR was sampled from a woman between 40 and 50 years old in good health and CMV-seronegative. This chain connects TRBV9 to TRBJ2-2; 7 positions agree with TRBD1. The CDR3 sequence is CASSARQGNTGELFF. The DNA of the CDR3 is TGTGCCAGCAGCGCCCGACAGGGGAACACCGGGGAGCTGTTTTTT.